This T cell receptor (beta chain) was obtained from a study of T cells in tuberculosis. Whole-study findings and limits: GEM motif frequencies gave around 67% accuracy; the GMM repertoire gave roughly 86%. Smaller alpha distances in active tuberculosis partly reflected shorter CDR3-alpha lengths. Smaller distances to GMM-specific TCRs suggested their expansion in active tuberculosis.

This sample's time point: new active TB diagnosis, blood taken before or within 7 days of starting treatment. Unsorted cryopreserved PBMC were sequenced, averaging approximately 100,000 T cells per clinical donor. Data came from immunoSEQ multiplex PCR; TCRdb stores just in-frame clones and leaves some out. The table includes approximately 40,000 clones, approximately 94% detected once. Remarks on this clone: The antigen is undetermined.

The sequence was obtained from an adult with tuberculosis. The sample was PBMCs, taken at tuberculosis diagnosis.

CDR3 loop: CASSLSDRVNTEAFF. The CDR3 nucleotides read TGTGCCAGCAGCTTGAGCGACAGGGTGAACACTGAAGCTTTCTTT. The V call is TRBV5-6, the J call TRBJ1-1, with 7 bases fitting TRBD1. Unmatched junction bases numbered 3, after V lost 1 base and J lost 0 bases. The CDR3 runs 15 residues. Germline V CDR1 and CDR2: SGHDT, YYEEEE.